This TCR beta chain was obtained from a study of T cell changes during pregnancy in multiple sclerosis. Generated by immunoSEQ multiplex PCR, the TCRdb table keeps only in-frame clones and is missing some. The data contain about 42,000 clones, around 80% of them seen just once; the ten biggest clones take up 0.55% to 0.65%. This CDR3 has 15 residues. Per the germline V gene, CDR1 is SGHRS and CDR2 is YFSETQ. Trimming removed 9 bases from V and 6 bases from J; junction bases left unmatched: 15. This rearrangement joins TRBV5-1 to TRBJ2-1; 7 nucleotides align to TRBD2. The sequence came from a female donor with multiple sclerosis, enrolled in a pregnancy study. The specimen was CD4+ T cells from peripheral blood mononuclear cells, collected before pregnancy. The chain's CDR3 is CATASLLGTTNEQFF. The DNA of the CDR3 is TGCGCCACCGCCTCCCTTTTAGGGACTACCAATGAGCAGTTCTTC.